This TCR beta chain is drawn from a study of shared clonotypes between healthy human individuals. Study-wide results and caveats: In the sorted subsets, rarefaction showed sequencing was incomplete despite large depth.

Sequencing was performed with immunoSEQ multiplex PCR; in TCRdb, only in-frame clones are kept and a portion is missing. The sample contains 650,000 to 700,000 clones, roughly 91% of which appear only once. Trimming stripped 4 bases from V and 6 bases from J, with 7 bases between. This CDR3 has 12 amino acids. Per germline, CDR1 SGHDT and CDR2 YYEEEE. A word on this clone: What it binds is unknown.

The source of this sequence is a young man in good health. Some clones in this sample may be carry-over from other donors' samples. This chain links TRBV5-6 with TRBJ2-2; no definite D call. Material for sequencing was memory CD8+ T cells from PBMCs. Subset of the sample: CD45RO+ cells pooled with CCR7-negative TemRA cells. CDR3 residues: CASSVNPGELFF. CDR3 nucleotide sequence: TGTGCCAGCAGCGTAAACCCCGGGGAGCTGTTTTTT.